These 21 T cell receptor beta chains came from one sample sequenced in a study of T cells in Graves' hyperthyroidism and ophthalmopathy (dated by TCRdb to the late 2010s). The library was obtained by multiplex PCR. The data were produced on an Illumina HiSeq 2000. TCR beta CDR3 regions were amplified from RNA transcripts. For the first round of RT-PCR on the TCR CDR3, the HTBI primer set was used together with the Qiagen OneStep RT-PCR kit. TCRdb ran its own pipeline on the public reads, namely fastp trimming at Q25 and MiXCR clone calling, and kept in-frame beta chains. Entries that share a CDR3 protein sequence are merged under the most common genes and DNA. The table for this sample lists around 300,000 distinct CDR3 sequences; around 22% of them were counted only once. The ten largest clones add up to around 64% of the sample. The source material was blood. These receptors were collected from a man aged 25-40 years with Graves' ophthalmopathy.

This chain joins TRBV6-1 and TRBJ1-2; maybe TRBD1 (6 bases). The CDR3 has 14 amino acids. Germline loops: CDR1 MNHNS, CDR2 SASEGT. Trimming pared 0 bases from V and 7 bases from J, leaving 12 bases between. The CDR3 nucleotides are TGTGCCAGCAGTGAAGCGTCGGGGGGCGGTGGCTACACCTTC. It translates to CASSEASGGGGYTF.

The chain carries TRBV15 and TRBJ2-2, with D unclear. Germline V gene data show CDR1 as LNHNV and CDR2 as YYDKDF (reference sequence). V gave up 8 bases and J gave up 6 bases, with 13 bases separating them. The CDR3 consists of 13 residues. The CDR3 coding sequence is TGTGCCACCGCGCGATCCAGCGCCGGGGAGCTGTTTTTT. It translates to CATARSSAGELFF. Supplemented by reference TRBV15 and TRBJ2-2, the full variable domain reads DAMVIQNPRYQVTQFGKPVTLSCSQTLNHNVMYWYQQKSSQAPKLLFHYYDKDFNNEADTPDNFQSRRPNTSFCFLDIRSPGLGDTAMYLCATARSSAGELFFGEGSRLTVL.

J is TRBJ1-5 and V is TRBV6-2 or TRBV6-3, with D unclear. The V end was cut by 6 bases, the J end by 1 base, with 13 bases between. The germline gives CDR1 MNHEY, CDR2 SVGEGT. The CDR3 is 15 residues long. The chain's CDR3 is CASRPGRASNQPQHF. The CDR3 DNA reads as TGTGCCAGCAGGCCGGGTCGAGCGAGCAATCAGCCCCAGCATTTT.

This clonotype was detected ten times or more. V is TRBV12-3 or TRBV12-4 and J is TRBJ2-5, with TRBD1 matching 9 bases. This CDR3 has 14 residues. V was clipped by 6 bases and J by 4 bases; unmatched bases: 6. CDR3 nucleotide sequence: TGTGCCAGCAGAGGGGACAGGGAGGGAGAGACCCAGTACTTC. Its translation: CASRGDREGETQYF.

V usage is TRBV5-5 and J usage is TRBJ2-3; maybe TRBD2 (5 bases). The CDR3 is 14 residues long. Trimming took 5 bases from V and 5 from J, leaving 15 bases between them. CDR1 is SGHKS, CDR2 YYEKEE, per germline (reference sequence). CDR3 nucleotide sequence: TGTGCCAGCAGTCCCCAAGGAGGACGAGATACGCAGTATTTT. The encoded protein is CASSPQGGRDTQYF.

This clonotype was found many times. The chain is built from TRBV30 and TRBJ1-2; unclear D gene. This CDR3 contains 11 residues. V was pared by 8 bases and J by 8 bases, with 15 bases between. Germline loops: CDR1 GTSNPN, CDR2 SVGIG (reference sequence). CDR3 protein: CAAGIGSGYTF. The CDR3 region has the DNA TGTGCCGCCGGAATAGGTTCCGGCTACACCTTC. Full variable domain (missing parts from reference TRBV30 and TRBJ1-2): SQTIHQWPATLVQPVGSPLSLECTVEGTSNPNLYWYRQAAGRGLQLLFYSVGIGQISSEVPQNLSASRPQDRQFILSSKKLLLSDSGFYLCAAGIGSGYTFGSGTRLTVV.

The chain employs TRBV7-9 and TRBJ2-3; D is tentatively TRBD1 or TRBD2 (5 bases each). Germline V gene data show CDR1 as SEHNR and CDR2 as FQNEAQ (reference sequence). This CDR3 has 16 amino acids. The germline V and J ends were trimmed by 1 base and 2 bases, with 13 bases remaining between them. This chain's CDR3 is CASSLEGTRITDTQYF. CDR3 sequence (DNA): TGTGCCAGCAGCTTAGAGGGGACCCGAATCACAGATACGCAGTATTTT.

This clonotype was counted between two and nine times. The chain combines TRBV28 with TRBJ2-1, with 7 positions matching TRBD1. Unmatched junction bases numbered 7, after V lost 6 bases and J lost 2 bases. Germline CDR1 is MDHEN and CDR2 is SYDVKM. The CDR3 covers 15 residues. The CDR3 here is CASSPPGTAYNEQFF. In nucleotides, the CDR3 is TGTGCCAGCAGCCCTCCAGGGACAGCCTACAATGAGCAGTTCTTC.

This chain uses TRBV20-1 with TRBJ2-2; D is possibly TRBD2 (5 bases). The V and J ends lost 6 bases and 4 bases respectively, with 21 bases between them. Germline V gene data show CDR1 as DFQATT and CDR2 as SNEGSKA (reference sequence). CDR3 length equals 16 residues. The CDR3 spells CSAAPTTSAGTGELFF. CDR3 sequence (DNA): TGCAGTGCCGCTCCGACAACCTCCGCGGGCACCGGGGAGCTGTTTTTT.

This clonotype was found many times. Here the CDR3 DNA reads TGTGCCAGCAGTGAGATTGGGACACGCTCCTACGAGCAGTACTTC. This sequence encodes CASSEIGTRSYEQYF. The chain has TRBV6-1 and TRBJ2-7; D is perhaps TRBD1 (6 bases). Germline V lookup: CDR1 MNHNS, CDR2 SASEGT. The germline V and J ends were trimmed by 3 bases and 0 bases, with 12 bases remaining between them. The CDR3 is made up of 15 amino acids.

This clonotype was seen a single time. The chain uses TRBV5-1 and TRBJ1-1; D gene ambiguous. CDR3 length: 15 residues. Trimming removed 5 bases at V and 5 bases at J, with 19 bases between. Germline CDR1 reads SGHRS; CDR2 reads YFSETQ. The CDR3 here is CASSGLFSAGTEAFF. Here the CDR3 DNA reads TGCGCCAGCAGTGGACTCTTCTCGGCGGGGACTGAAGCTTTCTTT.

Of note for this clonotype: One junction end disagrees with the germline gene, perhaps due to a read error. This chain connects TRBV7-6 to TRBJ2-7; no definite D call. This CDR3 comprises 12 residues. Germline CDR1 is SGHVS and CDR2 is FNYEAQ. For the CDR3, the DNA is TGTGCCAGCAGCCAGGACGGATACGACCAGTACTTC. Translating gives CASSQDGYDQYF.

In this sample, this clonotype turned up many times. CDR3 nucleotide sequence: TGCGCCAGCAGCTTGAGCGGGCCCTCCTACGAGCAGTACTTC. Translation: CASSLSGPSYEQYF. The chain recombines TRBV5-1 with TRBJ2-7, with D possibly being TRBD2 (6 bases). The CDR3 length is 14 residues. Per germline, CDR1 SGHRS and CDR2 YFSETQ. Trimming pared 1 base from V and 0 bases from J, leaving 8 bases between.

At least ten counts were recorded for this clonotype. The chain is built from TRBV10-3 and TRBJ2-1; D gene unclear. CDR1 and CDR2 (germline): ENHRY, SYGVKD. The V gene lost 0 bases and the J gene lost 10 bases, with 7 bases spanning the gap. The CDR3 has 12 residues. DNA of the CDR3: TGTGCCATCAGTGAGTCGAAGGCCGAGCAGTTCTTC. It is translated as CAISESKAEQFF.

DNA of the CDR3: TGTGCCAGCAGAACTACCGGGACAGGGGGGGCCTACGAGCAGTACTTC. Translating it yields CASRTTGTGGAYEQYF. The chain uses TRBV28 and TRBJ2-7; TRBD1 aligns across 11 bases. There are 16 residues in the CDR3. The germline V gene encodes CDR1 MDHEN and CDR2 SYDVKM. The J segment lost 2 bases and the V segment lost 6 bases, leaving 9 bases of the junction unmatched.

This clonotype was seen a few times. The rearrangement uses TRBV9 and TRBJ2-5, with D perhaps TRBD2 (6 bases). Germline CDR1 and CDR2: SGDLS and YYNGEE. This CDR3 comprises 14 residues. V was clipped by 3 bases and J by 2 bases, with 11 bases between them. CDR3 DNA sequence: TGTGCCAGCAGCGCCAGCGGGTTACAAGAGACCCAGTACTTC. This translates into CASSASGLQETQYF. Based on the CDR3 plus reference TRBV9 and TRBJ2-5, the full variable domain is DSGVTQTPKHLITATGQRVTLRCSPRSGDLSVYWYQQSLDQGLQFLIQYYNGEERAKGNILERFSAQQFPDLHSELNLSSLELGDSALYFCASSASGLQETQYFGPGTRLLVL.

This clonotype occurred once. A read error is possible here, since a much larger clone lies one base away. The J gene is TRBJ2-1, the V gene TRBV2; TRBD2 matches at 10 bases. CDR3 length equals 16 residues. With 6 bases clipped from V and 7 bases from J, the junction kept 12 bases outside the gene matches. CDR1 is SNHLY and CDR2 is FYNNEI in the germline V gene. CDR3 protein: CASRQGTSERFNEQFF. CDR3 sequence (DNA): TGTGCCAGCAGACAGGGGACTAGCGAGAGGTTTAATGAGCAGTTCTTC.

Note on this clonotype: At one end the junction does not follow the germline gene, possibly because of a read error. The chain uses TRBV30 and TRBJ2-7; the D gene is possibly TRBD2 (5 bases). CDR3 length: 11 amino acids. Germline CDR1 and CDR2: GTSNPN and SVGIG (reference sequence). The CDR3 is CAWCVGSQQYF. The CDR3 DNA reads as TGTGCCTGGTGTGTAGGGAGTCAGCAGTACTTC. Drawing the rest from reference TRBV30 and TRBJ2-7, the complete variable domain is SQTIHQWPATLVQPVGSPLSLECTVEGTSNPNLYWYRQAAGRGLQLLFYSVGIGQISSEVPQNLSASRPQDRQFILSSKKLLLSDSGFYLCAWCVGSQQYFGPGTRLTVT.

In its sample, this clonotype was seen many times. This chain uses TRBV28 with TRBJ1-6; the D is unclear. The CDR3 spans 15 residues. V lost 4 bases to trimming and J lost 9 bases, with 16 bases between them. The germline CDR1 and CDR2 sequences are MDHEN and SYDVKM. The CDR3 nucleotides read TGTGCCAGCAGTTCCTCCTTACGGGGTGGTTCACCCCTCCACTTT. It specifies CASSSSLRGGSPLHF.

This clonotype was recorded many times. J is TRBJ1-1 and V is TRBV28; D is unclear. This CDR3 region has 12 residues. Germline V CDR1 and CDR2: MDHEN, SYDVKM. Trimming stripped 5 bases from V and 5 bases from J, with 9 bases between. The CDR3 here is CASSREVTEAFF. CDR3 coding DNA: TGTGCCAGCAGTAGGGAGGTGACTGAAGCTTTCTTT.

The rearrangement joins TRBV24-1 to TRBJ2-7; the match to TRBD2 covers 7 bases. The CDR3 is 15 amino acids. CDR1 is KGHDR and CDR2 is SFDVKD in the germline V gene. After removal of 4 bases from V and 2 bases from J, the junction contained 7 bases not matched to a gene. The chain's CDR3 is CATSEGDGTTYEQYF. DNA of the CDR3: TGTGCCACCAGTGAGGGGGACGGGACTACCTACGAGCAGTACTTC.